This is a list of T cell receptor beta chains from one sample in a study of shared clonotypes between healthy human individuals. Assay: immunoSEQ multiplex PCR; the TCRdb copy retains only in-frame clones and omits some. This repertoire shows roughly 1 million clones, around 74% found once; its top ten account for around 1.5%. Input material: memory CD4+ T cells sorted from blood. These receptors all stem from a man aged 18 to 30 in good health. CDR3s include the opening cysteine and the closing phenylalanine or tryptophan. D genes are given only for firm matches. Where a row states a size, it is once, few, many or the class of an expanded clone; other rows omit it.

V: TRBV4-1
D: NA
J: TRBJ2-1
size: NA
DNA: TGCGCCAGCAGCCAAGAGGAGGGCTACAATGAGCAGTTCTTC
CDR3: CASSQEEGYNEQFF

V: TRBV30
D: NA
J: TRBJ2-4
size: NA
DNA: TGTGCCTGGAGTATAAATTCAGGAAACATTCAGTACTTC
CDR3: CAWSINSGNIQYF

V: TRBV30
D: NA
J: TRBJ2-1
size: NA
DNA: TGTGCCTGGAGTGTACCGAGGACACCGATGTATCAGTTCTTC
CDR3: CAWSVPRTPMYQFF

V: TRBV29-1
D: TRBD1
J: TRBJ1-1
size: NA
DNA: TGCAGCACTCGTAGAGGGGGCAACACTGAAGCTTTCTTT
CDR3: CSTRRGGNTEAFF

V: TRBV27
D: TRBD2
J: TRBJ2-1
size: NA
DNA: TGTGCCAGCAGTTTATCTAGCGGGGGGGCTTACAATGAGCAGTTCTTC
CDR3: CASSLSSGGAYNEQFF

V: TRBV2
D: TRBD2
J: TRBJ2-1
size: NA
DNA: TGTGCCAGCAGTGGCGGGACTAGGGACTACAATGAGCAGTTCTTC
CDR3: CASSGGTRDYNEQFF

V: TRBV7-9
D: TRBD2
J: TRBJ2-1
size: NA
DNA: TGTGCCAGCAGCTTAGTCCTCGGGACTAGCGATGAGCAGTTCTTC
CDR3: CASSLVLGTSDEQFF

V: TRBV11-2
D: NA
J: TRBJ2-7
size: NA
DNA: TGTGCCAGCAGCGCAGTAAACTACGAGCAGTACTTC
CDR3: CASSAVNYEQYF

V: TRBV21-1
D: NA
J: TRBJ2-7
size: NA
DNA: TGTGCCAGCAGCAACCCATTGGGGGACAGCCTTTACGAGCAGTACTTC
CDR3: CASSNPLGDSLYEQYF

V: TRBV7-9
D: TRBD1
J: TRBJ2-3
size: few
DNA: TGTGCCAGCAGCTTAAGACAGGGGGTTACAGATACGCAGTATTTT
CDR3: CASSLRQGVTDTQYF

V: TRBV7-2
D: NA
J: TRBJ1-1
size: NA
DNA: TGTGCCAGCAGCTTATGGGATGGCACTGAAGCTTTCTTT
CDR3: CASSLWDGTEAFF

V: TRBV9
D: NA
J: TRBJ2-5
size: NA
DNA: TGTGCCAGCAGCAGTCGAGCGTCCCCAATGGGAGAGACCCAGTACTTC
CDR3: CASSSRASPMGETQYF

V: TRBV6-9
D: TRBD1
J: TRBJ2-7
size: NA
DNA: TGTGCCAGCAGTTCCTTCCCTCAACAGGGGGCGCGGTACGAGCAGTACTTC
CDR3: CASSSFPQQGARYEQYF

V: TRBV4-3
D: TRBD2
J: TRBJ2-1
size: NA
DNA: TGCGCCAGCAGCCAAGTGACTAGCGCGCTATCGAACTACAATGAGCAGTTCTTC
CDR3: CASSQVTSALSNYNEQFF

V: TRBV6-1
D: TRBD2
J: TRBJ2-1
size: NA
DNA: TGTGCCAGCACCCGGTTGACTAGCGGGCGCAATGAGCAGTTCTTC
CDR3: CASTRLTSGRNEQFF

V: TRBV6-1
D: TRBD2
J: TRBJ2-7
size: NA
DNA: TGTGCCAGCAGTTTACTCGCGGGAGCCGAGCAGTACTTC
CDR3: CASSLLAGAEQYF

V: TRBV18
D: NA
J: TRBJ2-1
size: NA
DNA: TGTGCCAGCTCACCACGCAAGGAGGGGAATGAGCAGTTCTTC
CDR3: CASSPRKEGNEQFF

V: TRBV2
D: NA
J: TRBJ1-3
size: few
DNA: TGTGCCAGCAGTGTGGAAGGATCTGGAAACACCATATATTTT
CDR3: CASSVEGSGNTIYF

V: TRBV6-4
D: NA
J: TRBJ1-2
size: NA
DNA: TGTGCCAGCAGTGACTCGAGGGGCCCCACGCAAAGCTACACCTTC
CDR3: CASSDSRGPTQSYTF

V: TRBV30
D: NA
J: TRBJ1-1
size: few
DNA: TGTGCCTGGAGTGTATCCGGGACAAAAGCTTTCTTT
CDR3: CAWSVSGTKAFF

V: TRBV5-5
D: NA
J: TRBJ2-7
size: few
DNA: TGTGCCAGCAGCCTTGGACCTATTTGGGACTTC
CDR3: CASSLGPIWDF

V: TRBV21-1
D: NA
J: TRBJ2-2
size: NA
DNA: TGTAACTGCACCGGGGAGCTGTTTTTT
CDR3: CNCTGELFF

V: TRBV6-5
D: TRBD1
J: TRBJ1-2
size: NA
DNA: TGTGCCAGCAGGACAGGGGCTGCTGGCTACACCTTC
CDR3: CASRTGAAGYTF

V: TRBV6-1
D: NA
J: TRBJ2-7
size: NA
DNA: TGTGCCAGCAGTGAGGAATTCGGGACGGCCTCCTACGAGCAGTACTTC
CDR3: CASSEEFGTASYEQYF

V: TRBV7-2
D: NA
J: TRBJ2-7
size: NA
DNA: TGTGCCAGCAGCTTAAACGTCGGCTCGATAGGCGAGCAGTACTTC
CDR3: CASSLNVGSIGEQYF

V: TRBV13
D: TRBD2
J: TRBJ2-1
size: many
DNA: TGTGCCAGCAGCTTAGGCCGGAAGCGGGGGCTCGAAGTGGAGCAGTTCTTC
CDR3: CASSLGRKRGLEVEQFF

V: TRBV7-9
D: NA
J: TRBJ2-5
size: NA
DNA: TGTGCCAGCAGCTTAGGCGGAATGTACCAAGAGACCCAGTACTTC
CDR3: CASSLGGMYQETQYF

V: TRBV7-2
D: TRBD2
J: TRBJ2-3
size: few
DNA: TGTGCCAGCAGCTTAGAGGCTAGCGGGGGGCTTGCAGATACGCAGTATTTT
CDR3: CASSLEASGGLADTQYF